This record covers a single T cell receptor beta chain. The data originate from a study of radiation and T cells in renal cell carcinoma. Germline V gene lookup returns CDR1 SNHLY and CDR2 FYNNEI. CDR3 length: 12 amino acids. V lost 3 bases, J lost 5 bases, and 7 bases lay in between. Method: immunoSEQ multiplex PCR; TCRdb's copy keeps in-frame clones and lacks some. The top ten hold around 32% of the sample, which has more than 20,000 clones, approximately 84% seen once. Time point: blood 2 weeks post-SBRT. The treatment is: 15 Gy SBRT to primary tumor, nephrectomy 4 weeks later. The sample was blood, taken from a patient whose treatment included radiotherapy and nephrectomy. The V and J genes are TRBV2 and TRBJ2-5; no reliable D call. This receptor was taken from a man aged 55 to 70 with renal cell carcinoma. The CDR3 sequence: CASSDLAETQYF. DNA for the CDR3: TGTGCCAGCAGTGACCTTGCGGAGACCCAGTACTTC.